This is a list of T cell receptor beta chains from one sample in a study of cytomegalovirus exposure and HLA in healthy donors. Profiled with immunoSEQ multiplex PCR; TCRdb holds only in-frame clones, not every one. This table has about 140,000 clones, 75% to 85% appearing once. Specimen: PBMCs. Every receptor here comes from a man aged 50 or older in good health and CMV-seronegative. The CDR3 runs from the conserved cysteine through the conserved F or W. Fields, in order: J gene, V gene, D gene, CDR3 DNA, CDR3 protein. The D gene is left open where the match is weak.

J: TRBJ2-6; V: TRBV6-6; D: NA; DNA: TGTGCCAGCAGCCGTTCGGGGGCCAACGTCCTGACTTTC; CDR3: CASSRSGANVLTF
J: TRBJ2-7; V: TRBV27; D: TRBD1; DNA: TGTGCCAGCAGTTTGCGCACAGGGGGAACCTACGAGCAGTACTTC; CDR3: CASSLRTGGTYEQYF
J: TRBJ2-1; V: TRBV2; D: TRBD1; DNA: TGTGCCAGCAGTGAAGCCACAGGGGGCTCCTACAATGAGCAGTTCTTC; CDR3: CASSEATGGSYNEQFF
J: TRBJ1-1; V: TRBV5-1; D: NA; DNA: TGCGCCAGCAGCTTGGCCGTGGGGGCCGGACTTGAAGCTTTCTTT; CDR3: CASSLAVGAGLEAFF
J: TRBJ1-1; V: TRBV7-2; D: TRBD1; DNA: TGTGCCAGCAGACATAACAGGGGTGAAGCTTTCTTT; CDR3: CASRHNRGEAFF
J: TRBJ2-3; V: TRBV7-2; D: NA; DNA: TGTGCCAGCAGCCCCTCGAGGGCTAGCACAGATACGCAGTATTTT; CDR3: CASSPSRASTDTQYF
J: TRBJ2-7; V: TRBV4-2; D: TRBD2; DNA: TGTGCCAGCAGCCAGACTAGCGGCGGCTCCTACGAGCAGTACTTC; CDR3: CASSQTSGGSYEQYF
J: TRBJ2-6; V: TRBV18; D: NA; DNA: TGTGCCAGCTCACGTACGAGGGCTGGGGCCAACGTCCTGACTTTC; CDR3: CASSRTRAGANVLTF
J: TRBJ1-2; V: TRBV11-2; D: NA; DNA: TGTGCCAGCAGCCCCATTCTTTCCAGCGCCTATGGCTACACCTTC; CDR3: CASSPILSSAYGYTF
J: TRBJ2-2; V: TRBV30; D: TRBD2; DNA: TGTGCCTGGAGTGGTACGGGACTAGCTTACGGGGAGCTGTTTTTT; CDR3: CAWSGTGLAYGELFF
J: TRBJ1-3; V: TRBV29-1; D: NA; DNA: TGCAGCGTTGAACGGGAGGTGGGAAACACCATATATTTT; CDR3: CSVEREVGNTIYF
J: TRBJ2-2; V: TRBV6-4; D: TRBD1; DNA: TGTGCCAGCAGTGTTTCAGGGGGACCCACCGGGGAGCTGTTTTTT; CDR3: CASSVSGGPTGELFF
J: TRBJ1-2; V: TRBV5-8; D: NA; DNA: TGTGCCAGCAGCTTGGGGGCAGGGAGGACGTATGGCTACACCTTC; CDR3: CASSLGAGRTYGYTF
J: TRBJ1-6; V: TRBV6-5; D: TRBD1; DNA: TGTGCCAGCAGTTACTTGGGACAGGGCAATTCACCCCTCCACTTT; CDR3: CASSYLGQGNSPLHF
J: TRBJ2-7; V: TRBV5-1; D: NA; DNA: TGCGCCAGCAGCCCCCCCGGGACACTCTCCTACGAGCAGTACTTC; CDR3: CASSPPGTLSYEQYF
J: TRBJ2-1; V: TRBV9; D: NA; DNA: TGTGCCAGCAGCGTAGACAGGCCCCCCTACAATGAGCAGTTCTTC; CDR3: CASSVDRPPYNEQFF
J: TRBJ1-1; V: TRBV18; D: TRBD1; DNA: TGTGCCAGCTCACCACCGGCGGGACAGATGAACACTGAAGCTTTCTTT; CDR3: CASSPPAGQMNTEAFF
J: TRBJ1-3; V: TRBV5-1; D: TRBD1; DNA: TGCGCCAGCAGCAACTCACCGGGACAGGGCTCTGGAAACACCATATATTTT; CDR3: CASSNSPGQGSGNTIYF
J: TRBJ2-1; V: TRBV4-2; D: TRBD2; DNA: TGTGCCAGCAGCCAAGGGCTAGCGGACTCCTACAATGAGCAGTTCTTC; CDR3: CASSQGLADSYNEQFF
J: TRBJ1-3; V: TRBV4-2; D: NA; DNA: TGTGCCAGCAGCCATCGCGGTAGAGTCTCTGGAAACACCATATATTTT; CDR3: CASSHRGRVSGNTIYF